This TCR beta chain comes out of a study of cytomegalovirus exposure and HLA in healthy donors. PCR primers comprised 60 Vbeta and 13 Jbeta primers. Produced via immunoSEQ multiplex PCR; TCRdb's table is partial and in-frame only. The data contain approximately 130,000 clones, roughly 84% of them singletons. The CDR3 length is 16 residues. Germline V gives CDR1 SEHNR, CDR2 FQNEAQ (reference sequence). V dropped 5 bases and J dropped 0; count of bases not matched to a gene: 7. The chain is built from TRBV7-9 and TRBJ2-1, with 7 positions matching TRBD2. This sequence originates from a girl under 10 years old in good health and CMV-seronegative. The sample taken for sequencing was PBMCs. Here the CDR3 DNA reads TGTGCCAGCAGCCAGTTAGCGGGTAGCTCCTACAATGAGCAGTTCTTC. It is translated as CASSQLAGSSYNEQFF.